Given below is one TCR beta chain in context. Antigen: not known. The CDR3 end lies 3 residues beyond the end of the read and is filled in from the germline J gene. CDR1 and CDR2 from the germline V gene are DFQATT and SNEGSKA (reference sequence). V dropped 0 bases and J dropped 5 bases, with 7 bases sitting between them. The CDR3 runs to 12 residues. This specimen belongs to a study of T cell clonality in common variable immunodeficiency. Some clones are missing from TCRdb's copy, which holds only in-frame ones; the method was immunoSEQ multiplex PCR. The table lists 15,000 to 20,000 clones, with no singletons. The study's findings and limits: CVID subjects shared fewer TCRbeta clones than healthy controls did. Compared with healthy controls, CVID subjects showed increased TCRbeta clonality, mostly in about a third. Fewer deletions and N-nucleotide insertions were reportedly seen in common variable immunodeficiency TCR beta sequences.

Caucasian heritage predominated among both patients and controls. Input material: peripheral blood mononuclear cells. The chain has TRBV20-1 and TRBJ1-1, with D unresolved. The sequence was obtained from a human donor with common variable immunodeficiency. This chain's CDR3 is CSARDSFTEAFF. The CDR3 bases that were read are TGCAGTGCTAGAGATTCTTTTACTGAA.